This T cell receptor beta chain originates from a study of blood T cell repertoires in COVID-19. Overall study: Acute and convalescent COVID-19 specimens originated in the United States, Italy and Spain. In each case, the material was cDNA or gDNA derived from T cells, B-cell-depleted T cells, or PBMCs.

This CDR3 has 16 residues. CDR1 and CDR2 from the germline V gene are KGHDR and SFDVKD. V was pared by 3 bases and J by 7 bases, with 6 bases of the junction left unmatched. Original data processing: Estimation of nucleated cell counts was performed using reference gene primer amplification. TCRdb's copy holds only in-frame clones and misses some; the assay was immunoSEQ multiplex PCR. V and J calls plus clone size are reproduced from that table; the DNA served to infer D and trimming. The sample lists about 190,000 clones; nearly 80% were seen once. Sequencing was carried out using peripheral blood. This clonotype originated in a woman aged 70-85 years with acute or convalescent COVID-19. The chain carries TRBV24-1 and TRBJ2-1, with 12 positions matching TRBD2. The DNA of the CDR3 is TGTGCCACCAGTGATGTGACTAGCGGGAGTCGAAATGAGCAGTTCTTC. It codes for CATSDVTSGSRNEQFF.